The entry below describes one T cell receptor (beta chain). Its antigen is not known. These data are taken from a study of vaccination effects on CD4 cells after COVID-19. Study-wide context: Two convalescent patients each provided a sample, at 16 days and at one week before vaccination. Study-wide results and caveats: Convalescents showed post-vaccine spike-reactive clones that were mainly new vaccine-induced clones. Late post-vaccination samples showed marked contraction of infection- and vaccine-induced clones.

V lost 10 bases to trimming and J lost 4 bases, with 24 bases between them. Germline CDR1 MNHEY, CDR2 SMNVEV (reference sequence). The CDR3 is 16 amino acids. Under the ViraFEST assay, PBMC were stimulated with viral peptide pools so that antigen-specific CD4+ T cells expanded. Sequencing was performed afterwards. Researchers isolated CD4+ T cells once roughly nine days of culture had elapsed. SARS-CoV-2 infection was confirmed by PCR in the person between March and December 2020. Half-medium exchanges with IL-2 medium took place on days 3 and 7. Assay: immunoSEQ multiplex PCR; the TCRdb copy retains only in-frame clones and omits some. The sample yields around 25,000 clones, roughly two thirds seen once.

The chain links TRBV27 to TRBJ2-3; no definite D call. The starting material was CD4+ T cells from PBMCs cultured with SARS-CoV-2 spike peptides, obtained before COVID-19 vaccination. The TCR sequence derives from a human donor who had a prior SARS-CoV-2 infection. CDR3 sequence reads: CANHLGRRREPDTQYF. CDR3 DNA sequence: TGTGCCAACCATTTGGGTCGGAGAAGAGAGCCAGATACGCAGTATTTT.